This TCR beta chain was retrieved from a study of T cells after yellow fever vaccination. This clonotype was found a few times. Antigen: not known. Study results and limitations: Weaker, the secondary response peaked sooner, at day 5 versus 15. Any FACS-sorted repertoire could hold abundant clonotypes that contaminate it from the bulk population.

Via MiXCR, TCRdb re-called the 5' RACE reads, giving one row per CDR3 protein. The repertoire includes 450,000 to 600,000 distinct CDR3 sequences, roughly a sixth of them detected once, and 17% sits in the top ten. The CDR3 has 16 residues. The V gene's germline CDR1 is ENHRY and CDR2 SYGVKD. Trimming cost V 2 bases and J 4 bases; bases outside gene matches: 5. The genes are TRBV10-3 and TRBJ2-1, with TRBD2 identical over 10 bases. The sequence came from a young man who received the YFV17D yellow fever vaccine. The sample in question was PBMCs, obtained around 5 days after the first yellow fever vaccination. The CDR3: CAISESGGAIYNEQFF. DNA of the CDR3: TGTGCCATCAGTGAGAGCGGGGGGGCCATTTACAATGAGCAGTTCTTC.